These T cell receptor beta chains were read from a single sample in a study of T cell responses to AZD1222 COVID-19 vaccine. Sequenced by immunoSEQ multiplex PCR; TCRdb stores in-frame clones only, minus some. The sample has 150,000 or so clones, 93% seen once; the top ten hold 7.5% to 9.5%. Here the sequenced sample was peripheral blood, taken on day 0 of AZD1222 vaccination. All receptors come from an adult in good health. Each CDR3 is given with its conserved first and last residue. The order of the fields is J gene, clone size, V gene, D gene, CDR3 protein, CDR3 DNA. A D gene is named only where the DNA matches it firmly. Clone size is not always given. Where it is, it says once, few, many or a class for expanded clones.

J gene: TRBJ2-2; clone size: -; V gene: TRBV6-5; D gene: TRBD2; CDR3 protein: CASRREGAGELFF; CDR3 DNA: TGTGCCAGCAGACGGGAGGGGGCCGGGGAGCTGTTTTTT
J gene: TRBJ1-4; clone size: -; V gene: TRBV4-1; D gene: -; CDR3 protein: CASSQPTGPDEKLFF; CDR3 DNA: TGCGCCAGCAGCCAACCCACAGGGCCGGATGAAAAACTGTTTTTT
J gene: TRBJ1-1; clone size: -; V gene: TRBV19; D gene: TRBD1; CDR3 protein: CASSRTGGNTEAFF; CDR3 DNA: TGTGCCAGTAGTCGGACAGGGGGCAACACTGAAGCTTTCTTT
J gene: TRBJ1-4; clone size: once; V gene: TRBV7-8; D gene: -; CDR3 protein: CASSSAGGEGEKLFF; CDR3 DNA: TGTGCCAGCAGCTCGGCCGGGGGTGAGGGTGAAAAACTGTTTTTT
J gene: TRBJ1-6; clone size: few; V gene: TRBV13; D gene: -; CDR3 protein: CASSHGTDSTSPLHF; CDR3 DNA: TGTGCCAGCAGCCACGGGACCGATAGTACTTCACCCCTCCACTTT
J gene: TRBJ2-1; clone size: -; V gene: TRBV7-6; D gene: TRBD1; CDR3 protein: CASRDRGLGEQFF; CDR3 DNA: TGTGCCAGCCGGGACAGGGGGCTCGGTGAGCAGTTCTTC
J gene: TRBJ1-3; clone size: -; V gene: TRBV11-1; D gene: TRBD1; CDR3 protein: CASRRQGPGNTIYF; CDR3 DNA: TGTGCCAGCCGCCGACAGGGCCCTGGAAACACCATATATTTT
J gene: TRBJ1-1; clone size: -; V gene: TRBV29-1; D gene: TRBD1; CDR3 protein: CSVHRGLTEAFF; CDR3 DNA: TGCAGCGTGCACAGGGGGCTCACTGAAGCTTTCTTT
J gene: TRBJ1-6; clone size: -; V gene: TRBV9; D gene: TRBD1; CDR3 protein: CATSTGQFNSPLHF; CDR3 DNA: TGTGCCACCTCAACGGGACAGTTTAATTCACCCCTCCACTTT
J gene: TRBJ1-3; clone size: -; V gene: TRBV7-8; D gene: -; CDR3 protein: CASSLVEADTIYF; CDR3 DNA: TGTGCCAGCAGCTTAGTTGAGGCGGACACCATATATTTT
J gene: TRBJ1-1; clone size: -; V gene: TRBV19; D gene: -; CDR3 protein: CASSTHIFTEAFF; CDR3 DNA: TGTGCCAGTAGTACCCACATTTTCACTGAAGCTTTCTTT
J gene: TRBJ2-1; clone size: -; V gene: TRBV11-2; D gene: TRBD1; CDR3 protein: CASSRTGGSYNEQFF; CDR3 DNA: TGTGCCAGCAGCCGGACAGGAGGCTCCTACAATGAGCAGTTCTTC
J gene: TRBJ1-5; clone size: -; V gene: TRBV7-2; D gene: -; CDR3 protein: CASSYRGNQPQHF; CDR3 DNA: TGTGCCAGCAGCTACAGGGGCAATCAGCCCCAGCATTTT
J gene: TRBJ1-4; clone size: -; V gene: TRBV5-5; D gene: -; CDR3 protein: CASSRHGEPTNEKLFF; CDR3 DNA: TGTGCCAGCAGCCGACACGGGGAACCAACTAATGAAAAACTGTTTTTT
J gene: TRBJ1-5; clone size: once; V gene: TRBV27; D gene: -; CDR3 protein: CASSQGFGTPPGSQHF; CDR3 DNA: TGTGCCAGCAGTCAGGGATTCGGGACGCCTCCGGGCTCCCAGCATTTT
J gene: TRBJ2-1; clone size: -; V gene: TRBV5-1; D gene: -; CDR3 protein: CASSPTGWVYNEQFF; CDR3 DNA: TGCGCCAGCAGCCCAACAGGGTGGGTATATAATGAGCAGTTCTTC
J gene: TRBJ1-1; clone size: -; V gene: TRBV30; D gene: -; CDR3 protein: CAWSEITGYFAEAFF; CDR3 DNA: TGTGCCTGGAGCGAAATAACAGGGTATTTCGCTGAAGCTTTCTTT
J gene: TRBJ1-2; clone size: -; V gene: TRBV18; D gene: -; CDR3 protein: CASSPAGNYGYTF; CDR3 DNA: TGTGCCAGCTCACCAGCCGGTAACTATGGCTACACCTTC
J gene: TRBJ2-4; clone size: -; V gene: TRBV9; D gene: -; CDR3 protein: CASSAAGAANIQYF; CDR3 DNA: TGTGCCAGCAGCGCGGCCGGGGCGGCAAACATTCAGTACTTC
J gene: TRBJ2-2; clone size: -; V gene: TRBV9; D gene: -; CDR3 protein: CASEGLITGELFF; CDR3 DNA: TGTGCCAGCGAGGGACTTATCACCGGGGAGCTGTTTTTT
J gene: TRBJ2-7; clone size: -; V gene: TRBV6-2/TRBV6-3; D gene: -; CDR3 protein: CASSYSGTYLAPSYEQYF; CDR3 DNA: TGTGCCAGCAGTTACTCCGGGACCTATCTAGCCCCTTCCTACGAGCAGTACTTC
J gene: TRBJ2-7; clone size: -; V gene: TRBV27; D gene: TRBD2; CDR3 protein: CASSLSWGLGPREQYF; CDR3 DNA: TGTGCCAGCAGTCTATCCTGGGGACTAGGGCCTCGCGAGCAGTACTTC
J gene: TRBJ2-1; clone size: -; V gene: TRBV30; D gene: -; CDR3 protein: CAWAGAGEQFF; CDR3 DNA: TGTGCCTGGGCAGGGGCTGGTGAGCAGTTCTTC
J gene: TRBJ2-3; clone size: -; V gene: TRBV30; D gene: -; CDR3 protein: CAWERGYSTDTQYF; CDR3 DNA: TGTGCCTGGGAGAGGGGGTACAGCACAGATACGCAGTATTTT
J gene: TRBJ2-1; clone size: -; V gene: TRBV7-9; D gene: -; CDR3 protein: CASSLASTTAQGNEQFF; CDR3 DNA: TGTGCCAGCAGCTTAGCCTCAACGACAGCCCAAGGCAATGAGCAGTTCTTC
J gene: TRBJ1-5; clone size: -; V gene: TRBV15; D gene: -; CDR3 protein: CATSIETARWGQPQHF; CDR3 DNA: TGTGCCACCAGCATAGAGACAGCGCGATGGGGTCAGCCCCAGCATTTT
J gene: TRBJ2-7; clone size: -; V gene: TRBV2; D gene: -; CDR3 protein: CASSPSGGGYEQYF; CDR3 DNA: TGTGCCAGCAGTCCCAGTGGAGGAGGATACGAGCAGTACTTC
J gene: TRBJ1-5; clone size: -; V gene: TRBV19; D gene: TRBD1; CDR3 protein: CASGGGARQPQHF; CDR3 DNA: TGTGCCAGCGGAGGGGGCGCGAGACAGCCCCAGCATTTT
J gene: TRBJ2-3; clone size: -; V gene: TRBV24-1; D gene: TRBD1; CDR3 protein: CATSGQGVEWDTQYF; CDR3 DNA: TGTGCCACCAGTGGACAGGGAGTTGAGTGGGATACGCAGTATTTT
J gene: TRBJ1-4; clone size: -; V gene: TRBV29-1; D gene: -; CDR3 protein: CSVGTTGQANEKLFF; CDR3 DNA: TGCAGCGTGGGAACCACGGGACAAGCTAATGAAAAACTGTTTTTT
J gene: TRBJ2-1; clone size: few; V gene: TRBV6-4; D gene: TRBD2; CDR3 protein: CASSDASGGANEQFF; CDR3 DNA: TGTGCCAGCAGTGACGCTAGCGGGGGGGCGAATGAGCAGTTCTTC
J gene: TRBJ1-1; clone size: -; V gene: TRBV2; D gene: -; CDR3 protein: CASRVQSNTEAFF; CDR3 DNA: TGTGCCAGCCGTGTACAGTCGAACACTGAAGCTTTCTTT
J gene: TRBJ1-5; clone size: -; V gene: TRBV11-2; D gene: -; CDR3 protein: CASSLVGRVETNQPQHF; CDR3 DNA: TGTGCCAGCAGCTTAGTGGGCAGGGTGGAGACCAATCAGCCCCAGCATTTT
J gene: TRBJ1-1; clone size: -; V gene: TRBV19; D gene: -; CDR3 protein: CASSSDETGTEAFF; CDR3 DNA: TGTGCCAGTAGCTCGGACGAAACGGGCACTGAAGCTTTCTTT
J gene: TRBJ1-1; clone size: -; V gene: TRBV11-3; D gene: TRBD1; CDR3 protein: CASSPGTGTYTEAFF; CDR3 DNA: TGTGCCAGCAGCCCTGGGACAGGGACGTACACTGAAGCTTTCTTT
J gene: TRBJ1-3; clone size: many; V gene: TRBV7-9; D gene: -; CDR3 protein: CASSLVYGILSGNTIYF; CDR3 DNA: TGTGCCAGCAGCTTAGTTTACGGGATTCTCTCTGGAAACACCATATATTTT
J gene: TRBJ2-1; clone size: -; V gene: TRBV29-1; D gene: -; CDR3 protein: CSVGNNEQFF; CDR3 DNA: TGCAGCGTTGGGAACAATGAGCAGTTCTTC
J gene: TRBJ2-5; clone size: -; V gene: TRBV18; D gene: -; CDR3 protein: CASSLGQGGETQYF; CDR3 DNA: TGTGCCAGCTCACTGGGTCAGGGAGGCGAGACCCAGTACTTC
J gene: TRBJ1-2; clone size: once; V gene: TRBV9; D gene: -; CDR3 protein: CASSVAGGYGYTF; CDR3 DNA: TGTGCCAGCAGCGTAGCCGGGGGCTATGGCTACACCTTC
J gene: TRBJ2-7; clone size: -; V gene: TRBV5-6; D gene: -; CDR3 protein: CASSFREGRGNEQYF; CDR3 DNA: TGTGCCAGCAGCTTTCGCGAGGGGAGAGGGAACGAGCAGTACTTC